This TCR beta chain appears in the sequencing data of a study of T cells in pancreatic ductal adenocarcinoma (dated by TCRdb to 2016 to 2017). Background on the whole study: Surgically resected pancreatic ductal adenocarcinoma specimens were analyzed for the quantity, spatial distribution, and characteristics of both suppressive cells and tumor-infiltrating CD8+ T cells, an effort aimed at clarifying the adaptive T-cell response occurring naturally. Findings and caveats that apply to the study as a whole: Comparisons of clonality between tumor and blood may be biased toward lower diversity because tumors are enriched in CD45RO+ effector T cells rather than naive T cells. T-cell clonality did not differ significantly between tumor and blood, with mean clonality around 0.11 in tumors and around 0.069 in blood. Compared with tumor samples, blood samples had more total productive templates and about 8-fold more unique clonotypes. Because most pancreatic cancer patients present with inoperable disease, the resected cohort was biased toward the minority with early-stage disease.

The CDR3 runs 14 residues from the cysteine to the phenylalanine. The read is trimmed to its CDR3 DNA, 42 bases read in frame from base 1. In the germline V gene, CDR1 corresponds to SGHVS and CDR2 to FNYEAQ. Between the V and J ends, shortened by 5 bases and 3 bases respectively, the junction contains 10 bases. Of note for this clone: The antigen it binds to is not known. No base-level quality is on record; no much larger clone is a single base apart.

TCR beta CDR3 regions were amplified from genomic DNA using the immunoSEQ hsTCRB kit. An Illumina HiSeq system was used to carry out high-throughput TRB CDR3 sequencing. The authors' analysis ran thus. The immunoSEQ software was used to analyze the sequencing reads, and any nonproductive sequences containing premature stops or frame-shifts were left out. To calculate repertoire clonality, Shannon entropy was normalized by log2 of the number of unique productive sequences, and that value was subtracted from one. TCRdb holds this immuneACCESS table with in-frame rearrangements only. Some clones are missing; in checked studies, unresolved V genes explain under half, and the rest has no known cause. V and J calls and clone size are those listed in that table; D and trimming were worked out from the DNA. A total of around 9,000 clones appear in this sample, roughly 89% of them only once. Roughly 3% of the sample is in the top ten clones.

The pancreatic ductal adenocarcinoma patients who were selected had gone through surgery without receiving any neoadjuvant therapy. Peripheral blood was collected in heparin tubes, from which PBMCs were isolated by histopaque density gradient and cryopreserved in 10% DMSO. Genomic DNA was extracted from roughly seven PBMC and nine or ten flash-frozen tumor specimens using the DNeasy Blood and Tissue Kit with Proteinase K and RNase treatment. The material sequenced was PBMCs. The V gene is TRBV7-6 and the J gene is TRBJ1-4; the D gene lacks a confident call. The receptor was derived from a human donor with pancreatic ductal adenocarcinoma. In nucleotide form, the sequence is TGTGCCAGCAGCACAGCGGGTGCTAATGAAAAACTGTTTTTT. Translated, it reads CASSTAGANEKLFF.